The 23 T cell receptor beta chains below come from one sample, sequenced in a study of OX40 agonist ivuxolimab in advanced cancers. Measured with immunoSEQ multiplex PCR; TCRdb has only the in-frame clones, and not every one. The repertoire holds approximately 41,000 clones, with about 89% as singletons. Specimen: CD4+ or CD8+ T cells sorted from blood, collected in a trial of the OX40 agonist ivuxolimab. The receptors were sampled from an adult with an advanced solid tumor such as melanoma, head and neck, liver or kidney cancer.

Here the CDR3 reads CASSLEVAISNYGYTF. The CDR3 nucleotides read TGTGCCAGCAGCTTAGAGGTTGCGATCTCTAACTATGGCTACACCTTC. V is TRBV7-9 and J is TRBJ1-2; D gene ambiguous. Germline V gives CDR1 SEHNR, CDR2 FQNEAQ (reference sequence). With 1 base removed from V and 0 bases from J, the gap between germline ends came to 12 bases. CDR3 length equals 16 residues. The full variable domain, completed using reference TRBV7-9 and TRBJ1-2, is DTGVSQNPRHKITKRGQNVTFRCDPISEHNRLYWYRQTLGQGPEFLTYFQNEAQLEKSRLLSDRFSAERPKGSFSTLEIQRTEQGDSAMYLCASSLEVAISNYGYTFGSGTRLTVV.

The genes are TRBV5-1 and TRBJ2-3; 7 positions agree with TRBD2. This CDR3 has 14 amino acids. The V gene end was trimmed by 2 bases and the J gene end by 2 bases; junction bases not matched to a gene: 2. Germline loops: CDR1 SGHRS, CDR2 YFSETQ. The CDR3: CASSLGLDTDTQYF. The CDR3 DNA sequence: TGCGCCAGCAGCTTAGGACTAGACACAGATACGCAGTATTTT. Filled out from reference TRBV5-1 and TRBJ2-3, the complete variable domain reads KAGVTQTPRYLIKTRGQQVTLSCSPISGHRSVSWYQQTPGQGLQFLFEYFSETQRNKGNFPGRFSGRQFSNSRSEMNVSTLELGDSALYLCASSLGLDTDTQYFGPGTRLTVL.

The chain couples TRBV9 to TRBJ2-1; no clear D. V lost 0 bases and J 0 bases, leaving 10 bases between the germline ends. CDR1 is SGDLS and CDR2 is YYNGEE in the germline V gene. The CDR3 spans 16 residues. The chain's CDR3 is CASSVGTYLSYNEQFF. The CDR3 DNA sequence: TGTGCCAGCAGCGTAGGGACCTACCTCTCCTACAATGAGCAGTTCTTC. Full variable domain (remainder filled in from reference TRBV9 and TRBJ2-1): DSGVTQTPKHLITATGQRVTLRCSPRSGDLSVYWYQQSLDQGLQFLIQYYNGEERAKGNILERFSAQQFPDLHSELNLSSLELGDSALYFCASSVGTYLSYNEQFFGPGTRLTVL.

The chain carries TRBV11-3 and TRBJ2-2; TRBD2 is a possible D gene (5 bases). The CDR3 covers 13 residues. Looked up from germline, CDR1 is SGHNT and CDR2 is YENEEA. Trimming left V 4 bases short and J 6 bases short, with 9 bases between. The CDR3 loop reads CASSSSRSGELFF. The CDR3, as DNA: TGTGCCAGCAGCTCTAGCCGCTCCGGGGAGCTGTTTTTT.

V and J are TRBV9 and TRBJ1-6; possible D gene TRBD1, 5 bases. The germline V and J ends were trimmed by 0 bases and 8 bases, with 15 bases remaining between them. Per the germline V gene, CDR1 is SGDLS and CDR2 is YYNGEE. The CDR3 sequence is 16 residues long. The DNA of the CDR3 is TGTGCCAGCAGCGTAGGGATCGACAGAAGAGATTCACCCCTCCACTTT. This gives the protein CASSVGIDRRDSPLHF.

CDR3 region: CASSLDSSDRVNQPQHF. The CDR3 bases are TGTGCCAGCAGCTTAGACTCTTCCGACAGGGTCAATCAGCCCCAGCATTTT. The chain joins TRBV11-2 to TRBJ1-5, with 7 bases identical to TRBD1. The ends lost 0 bases at V and 3 bases at J; junction bases unmatched: 8. The CDR3 contains 17 residues. Looked up from germline, CDR1 is SGHAT and CDR2 is FQNNGV.

The chain couples TRBV5-4 to TRBJ2-2; D might be TRBD2 (7 bases). The CDR3 has 15 amino acids. Trimming took 4 bases from V and 4 from J, leaving 14 bases between them. Germline values: CDR1 SGHNT, CDR2 YYREEE (reference sequence). The CDR3 region is CASSLGGAGTGELFF. As DNA, the CDR3 is TGTGCCAGCAGCCTGGGGGGGGCAGGCACCGGGGAGCTGTTTTTT.

The rearrangement links TRBV30 to TRBJ1-1; 7 positions agree with TRBD1. Germline CDR1 GTSNPN, CDR2 SVGIG (reference sequence). Trimming removed 4 bases from V and 6 bases from J; junction bases left unmatched: 5. The CDR3 runs 12 residues. CDR3 sequence (DNA): TGTGCCTGGAACACAGGGACAGCTGAAGCTTTCTTT. Residues: CAWNTGTAEAFF.

The genes are TRBV11-2 and TRBJ1-1; the match to TRBD1 covers 7 bases. Germline-derived CDR1 and CDR2 are SGHAT and FQNNGV. The CDR3 sequence is 14 residues long. The junction had 2 bases not matched to a gene; V was cut back by 1 base and J by 3 bases. The CDR3 DNA reads as TGTGCCAGCAGCTTAGCAGGGGGGTACACTGAAGCTTTCTTT. Its translation: CASSLAGGYTEAFF.

The V and J genes are TRBV29-1 and TRBJ2-3; 9 nucleotides agree with TRBD1. The V gene end was trimmed by 7 bases and the J gene end by 3 bases; junction bases not matched to a gene: 5. The CDR3 spans 13 residues. Germline V gene data show CDR1 as SQVTM and CDR2 as ANQGSEA. CDR3 coding DNA: TGCAGCGGGGGGGACAGGGAGACAGATACGCAGTATTTT. Protein product: CSGGDRETDTQYF.

This sequence joins TRBV7-2 and TRBJ2-2, with D uncertain. Germline CDR1 reads SGHTA; CDR2 reads FQGNSA. The length of the CDR3 is 16 residues. Trimming stripped 5 bases from V and 3 bases from J, with 16 bases between. The CDR3 nucleotides read TGTGCCAGCAGCAACCGCCTCGCGAGTGACACCGGGGAGCTGTTTTTT. Its protein is CASSNRLASDTGELFF.

The V gene is TRBV7-9, the J gene TRBJ2-7, with D uncertain. The CDR3 contains 12 residues. Germline V CDR1 and CDR2: SEHNR, FQNEAQ (reference sequence). Trimming took off 3 bases at V and 1 base at J, with 4 bases between the two ends. The CDR3 DNA reads TGTGCCAGCAGCTTTCAGTCCTACGAGCAGTACTTC. Translating it yields CASSFQSYEQYF. Using reference TRBV7-9 and TRBJ2-7 for the parts outside the CDR3, the full variable domain is DTGVSQNPRHKITKRGQNVTFRCDPISEHNRLYWYRQTLGQGPEFLTYFQNEAQLEKSRLLSDRFSAERPKGSFSTLEIQRTEQGDSAMYLCASSFQSYEQYFGPGTRLTVT.

CDR3: CASSLAAGTQYF. Here the CDR3 DNA reads TGTGCCAGCAGCTTAGCGGCGGGAACGCAGTATTTT. The chain combines TRBV7-9 with TRBJ2-3; D might be TRBD2 (6 bases). Looked up from germline, CDR1 is SEHNR and CDR2 is FQNEAQ (reference sequence). Trimming cost V 0 bases and J 9 bases, with 7 bases left between them. This CDR3 has 12 residues.

The CDR3 nucleotides read TGTGCCAGCAATCAGTGGGGGGGGACTGAAGCTTTCTTT. This sequence encodes CASNQWGGTEAFF. This rearrangement joins TRBV2 to TRBJ1-1; D might be TRBD1 (5 bases). This CDR3 spans 13 amino acids. Trimming removed 7 bases from V and 5 bases from J, with 14 bases in between. Per germline, CDR1 SNHLY and CDR2 FYNNEI.

CDR3 in amino acids: CASSLGRGRYNEQFF. The CDR3 DNA follows: TGCGCCAGCAGCTTGGGCAGGGGAAGGTACAATGAGCAGTTCTTC. The chain couples TRBV5-1 to TRBJ2-1; D is perhaps TRBD1 (6 bases). The germline V gene has CDR1 SGHRS and CDR2 YFSETQ. There are 15 residues in the CDR3. The V end was cut by 0 bases, the J end by 4 bases, with 11 bases between.

The chain uses TRBV5-1 and TRBJ2-7, with 8 bases lining up with TRBD1. Germline CDR1 is SGHRS and CDR2 is YFSETQ. V was clipped by 2 bases and J by 0 bases; unmatched bases: 4. This CDR3 is 15 amino acids long. CDR3 sequence reads: CASSLLQGASYEQYF. CDR3 coding DNA: TGCGCCAGCAGCTTACTCCAGGGGGCCTCCTACGAGCAGTACTTC.

CDR3 sequence: CASMRGGPQETQYF. Here the CDR3 DNA reads TGTGCCAGCATGCGCGGGGGACCCCAAGAGACCCAGTACTTC. J is TRBJ2-5 and V is TRBV11-2, with 7 bases aligning to TRBD2. This CDR3 comprises 14 residues. Looked up from germline, CDR1 is SGHAT and CDR2 is FQNNGV. Trimming cost V 7 bases and J 1 base; bases outside gene matches: 6.

The chain combines TRBV7-2 with TRBJ1-1; possibly TRBD1 for D (5 bases). The CDR3 consists of 14 residues. Trimming removed 5 bases from V and 1 base from J, with 11 bases in between. Germline V gene data show CDR1 as SGHTA and CDR2 as FQGNSA. The CDR3 loop reads CASSKRGGNTEAFF. CDR3 in DNA: TGTGCCAGCAGCAAGAGGGGCGGGAACACTGAAGCTTTCTTT.

V gene TRBV5-8 combines with J gene TRBJ1-6, with D possibly TRBD1 on 5 matching bases. V was pared by 0 bases and J by 4 bases, with 11 bases between. Germline V gene data show CDR1 as SGHTS and CDR2 as YDEGEE. This CDR3 comprises 16 residues. The CDR3 DNA sequence: TGTGCCAGCAGCTTGGGGGCAGGGTATTATAATTCACCCCTCCACTTT. This translates into CASSLGAGYYNSPLHF.

The rearrangement joins TRBV4-3 to TRBJ2-7; TRBD1 matches at 7 bases. This CDR3 has 16 amino acids. V gave up 0 bases and J gave up 6 bases; unmatched junction bases: 11. The germline V gene encodes CDR1 LGHNA and CDR2 YSLEER. CDR3 amino acids: CASSQDRVRQGGEQYF. CDR3 DNA sequence: TGCGCCAGCAGCCAAGATAGGGTTCGACAGGGCGGCGAGCAGTACTTC.

The CDR3 coding sequence is TGTGCCAGCAGCTTGATCGTATCCTCAGATACGCAGTATTTT. Its translation: CASSLIVSSDTQYF. The V gene is TRBV5-4, the J gene TRBJ2-3; D is unresolved. Germline CDR1 and CDR2: SGHNT and YYREEE (reference sequence). CDR3 size: 14 residues. Trimming stripped 1 base from V and 4 bases from J, with 10 bases between.

The CDR3 spells CASSLNSGTGEGETQYF. CDR3 sequence (DNA): TGTGCCAGCTCACTAAACTCCGGGACAGGGGAGGGAGAGACCCAGTACTTC. The chain has TRBV18 and TRBJ2-5, with TRBD1 identical over 10 bases. J was trimmed by 4 bases and V by 4 bases; bases with no gene match: 12. The CDR3 consists of 17 residues. CDR1 and CDR2 from the germline V gene are KGHSH and LQKENI.

V gene TRBV14 combines with J gene TRBJ1-1; D is unclear. V lost 5 bases and J 1 base, leaving 8 bases between the germline ends. CDR1 is SGHDN, CDR2 FVKESK, per germline. This CDR3 comprises 13 residues. CDR3 sequence reads: CASSVDKNTEAFF. The CDR3 DNA reads TGTGCCAGCAGCGTCGACAAGAACACTGAAGCTTTCTTT.